This TCR beta chain was identified in a study of cytotoxic CD8 clonotypes in ibrutinib-treated CLL. Clones were read by immunoSEQ multiplex PCR, and TCRdb kept only the in-frame ones, dropping some. Of roughly 97,000 clones in the sample, 60% to 80% were seen once. On this clone itself: Germline is not matched at one junction end, which may reflect a read error.

This CDR3 region has 13 residues. From germline, CDR1 is SGHTA and CDR2 FQGNSA. Specimen: PBMCs, collected after 12 months of ibrutinib treatment. The chain carries TRBV7-2 and TRBJ2-7; D not resolved. The sequence was collected from a human donor with chronic lymphocytic leukemia. The CDR3 is CASSQDRSYEQYF. Written as DNA, the CDR3 is TGCGCCAGCAGCCAGGACCGCTCCTACGAGCAGTACTTC.